This TCR beta chain was identified in a study of T cell responses to AZD1222 COVID-19 vaccine. After removal of 10 bases from V and 1 base from J, the junction contained 8 bases not matched to a gene. Looked up from germline, CDR1 is WSHSY and CDR2 is SAAADI. CDR3 size: 14 residues. Assay: immunoSEQ multiplex PCR; the TCRdb copy retains only in-frame clones and omits some. The sample shows about 170,000 clones, roughly 87% of them seen only once. J is TRBJ1-1 and V is TRBV10-2; TRBD1 agrees at 8 bases. The specimen comprised peripheral blood, sampled 28 days after the second AZD1222 dose. The receptor was derived from an adult who received the AZD1222 COVID-19 vaccine. This CDR3 is CATQRQGWNTEAFF. CDR3 DNA sequence: TGCGCCACCCAGAGACAGGGGTGGAACACTGAAGCTTTCTTT.